This TCR beta chain stems from a study of T cells in Graves' hyperthyroidism and ophthalmopathy. The CDR3 extends over 12 amino acids. Germline CDR1 and CDR2: LGHDT and YNNKEL (reference sequence). Deletions cut 4 bases from V and 8 bases from J, with 11 bases between. Uncontrolled infection, other autoimmune disease, pregnancy or lactation disqualified patients from enrolment. Diagnoses were established using clinical symptoms, serum thyroxine and TRAb, thyroid ultrasound and orbital computed tomography. The CDR3 regions of TCR beta were amplified from RNA transcripts. First-round RT-PCR with HTBI primers amplified the TCR CDR3 region. TCRdb passed the multiplex PCR reads through MiXCR, listing each CDR3 protein once. The sample records approximately 490,000 distinct CDR3 sequences, 22% being singletons.

The V call is TRBV3-1, the J call TRBJ1-2; no clear D gene. This TCR was recovered from a woman aged 70-85 years with Graves' ophthalmopathy. Sequenced: blood. The CDR3 loop reads CASSPRDGGYTF. CDR3 DNA: TGTGCCAGCAGCCCTCGAGACGGAGGCTACACCTTC.